A selection of T cell receptor beta chains follows, all from one sample in a study of blood T cell repertoires in COVID-19. Assay used: immunoSEQ multiplex PCR; TCRdb lists only in-frame clones, some missing. The sample consists of 190,000 or so clones, less than 85% of them appearing once. The sample comprised PBMCs or T cells enriched from blood (not recorded which). The origin of the receptors is a man between 40 and 49 years old who had recovered from COVID-19. CDR3s include the opening cysteine and the closing phenylalanine or tryptophan. D genes are given only for firm matches. Only part of the rows carry a size: once, few, many, or a class if the clone is expanded.

j_gene | abundance | d_gene | v_gene | CDR3nt | CDR3aa
TRBJ1-5 | . | . | TRBV6-2/TRBV6-3 | TGTGCCAGCAGTTACGACGGGCAGGGGACGATTAGCAATCAGCCCCAGCATTTT | CASSYDGQGTISNQPQHF
TRBJ2-7 | . | TRBD1 | TRBV4-1 | TGCGCCAGCAGCCAAGATGGGACAGGGTATGTCTACGAGCAGTACTTC | CASSQDGTGYVYEQYF
TRBJ1-1 | . | . | TRBV2 | TGTGCCAGCAGTGTACAGGGTAGATTTCCCCCGGGCACTGAAGCTTTCTTT | CASSVQGRFPPGTEAFF
TRBJ2-7 | . | . | TRBV27 | TGTGCCAGCAGTTTCGGTTACGAGCAGTACTTC | CASSFGYEQYF
TRBJ2-7 | . | . | TRBV11-2 | TGTGCCAGCAGCGAAGGACTGTTAACCTACGAGCAGTACTTC | CASSEGLLTYEQYF
TRBJ2-1 | few | TRBD2 | TRBV7-3 | TGTGCCAGCAGCTTAGCTAGCGGGAGCTCCTACAATGAGCAGTTCTTC | CASSLASGSSYNEQFF
TRBJ1-1 | . | TRBD1 | TRBV6-5 | TGTGCCAGCAGCCCCGGAACAGGGGGGTACACTGAAGCTTTCTTT | CASSPGTGGYTEAFF
TRBJ2-2 | . | . | TRBV13 | TGTGCCAGCAGCCCCGTAACAGGGGGGGACACCGGGGAGCTGTTTTTT | CASSPVTGGDTGELFF
TRBJ2-2 | . | . | TRBV11-2 | TGTGCCAGCAGCCCCCCAAACACCGGGGAGCTGTTTTTT | CASSPPNTGELFF
TRBJ2-7 | . | . | TRBV11-3 | TGTGCCAGCAGCTTAGGGTTGCGGGACTGGACTCAGGAGCAGTACTTC | CASSLGLRDWTQEQYF
TRBJ1-5 | . | . | TRBV24-1 | TGTGCCACCAGTGACGTTGCCTCAGTTCGGCCCCAGCATTTT | CATSDVASVRPQHF
TRBJ2-7 | . | . | TRBV10-3 | TGTGCCATCAGTGACCAGGCCTACGAGCAGTACTTC | CAISDQAYEQYF
TRBJ2-1 | . | TRBD1 | TRBV6-2/TRBV6-3 | TGTGCCAGCAGTAACTACTTGGGACAGGTTTCCTACAATGAGCAGTTCTTC | CASSNYLGQVSYNEQFF
TRBJ1-2 | . | TRBD1 | TRBV11-1 | TGTGCCAGCAGCTTAGGTCAGGGGGCCTTCCCCTATGGCTACACCTTC | CASSLGQGAFPYGYTF
TRBJ1-3 | . | . | TRBV3-1/TRBV3-2 | TGTGCCAGCAGCCAGGGCAGCACCATATATTTT | CASSQGSTIYF
TRBJ2-1 | . | TRBD2 | TRBV5-5 | TGTGCCAGCAGCCTAGGGACTAGCGAATACAATGAGCAGTTCTTC | CASSLGTSEYNEQFF
TRBJ1-4 | . | TRBD1 | TRBV24-1 | TGTGCCACCAGTGTCGGGGGACAGGGAAGTGAAAAACTGTTTTTT | CATSVGGQGSEKLFF
TRBJ2-2 | . | TRBD2 | TRBV13 | TGTGCCAGCAGCCAGGGACTAAAAGACACCGGGGAGCTGTTTTTT | CASSQGLKDTGELFF
TRBJ1-2 | . | . | TRBV27 | TGTGCCAGCATCCCCCCCACGGGTAAGTATGGCTACACCTTC | CASIPPTGKYGYTF
TRBJ2-7 | . | TRBD2 | TRBV4-1 | TGCGCCAGCAGCCAAGATAGCAGCGGGAGGGCCCACGAGCAGTACTTC | CASSQDSSGRAHEQYF
TRBJ2-2 | . | TRBD2 | TRBV5-6 | TGTGCCAGCAGCTTGTATACTAGCGGGAGGGCCGGTTCCACCGGGGAGCTGTTTTTT | CASSLYTSGRAGSTGELFF
TRBJ2-6 | few | TRBD1 | TRBV2 | TGTGCCAGCAGTCGAGTCCCGGGACAGGGGTCTGGGGCCAACGTCCTGACTTTC | CASSRVPGQGSGANVLTF
TRBJ1-3 | . | TRBD1 | TRBV18 | TGTGCCAGCTCAATGGGACAGAGCTCTGGAAACACCATATATTTT | CASSMGQSSGNTIYF
TRBJ2-2 | . | TRBD2 | TRBV19 | TGTGCCAGTAAAACTAGCGGGAGTGGAGGGGAGCTGTTTTTT | CASKTSGSGGELFF
TRBJ2-7 | . | . | TRBV6-2/TRBV6-3 | TGTGCCAGCAGTTACGGGGCTGCCTACGAGCAGTACTTC | CASSYGAAYEQYF
TRBJ2-3 | once | TRBD1 | TRBV23-1 | TGCGCCAGCAGTCAACCCGGGACAGGCTGCACAGATACGCAGTATTTT | CASSQPGTGCTDTQYF
TRBJ2-1 | . | TRBD2 | TRBV11-1 | TGTGCCAGCAGCGCACAAGCGGGAGGGCCGTGGAATGAGCAGTTCTTC | CASSAQAGGPWNEQFF
TRBJ2-3 | . | TRBD2 | TRBV5-1 | TGCGCCAGCAGCTTGCGGCTAGCGGGAGGCACAGATACGCAGTATTTT | CASSLRLAGGTDTQYF
TRBJ2-1 | . | . | TRBV6-5 | TGTGCCAGCAGTTCCAGTGTTTACAATGAGCAGTTCTTC | CASSSSVYNEQFF
TRBJ1-2 | . | . | TRBV27 | TGTGCCAGCAGTTCTAACATGAGACTACAGGGCTATGGCTACACCTTC | CASSSNMRLQGYGYTF
TRBJ2-1 | . | TRBD2 | TRBV5-1 | TGCGCCAGCAGCACCCAAGCGGGAGTCGTCGATGAGCAGTTCTTC | CASSTQAGVVDEQFF
TRBJ2-1 | . | TRBD2 | TRBV4-2 | TGTGCCAGCAGCCAAGCGACTAGCGGGAGTGAGCAGTTCTTC | CASSQATSGSEQFF
TRBJ1-6 | . | TRBD1 | TRBV10-3 | TGTGCCATCAGTAGGGGGCGACAGGGCTATTCACCCCTCCACTTT | CAISRGRQGYSPLHF